These 14 T cell receptor beta chains share one sample of origin, sequenced in a study of post-analysis software for immune sequencing data. Notes on the study in general: Roughly five TRBV segments, including TRBV5-6, TRBV5-1 and TRBV20-1, were more frequent in patients than controls.

Prepared libraries of TCR beta cDNA carried unique molecular identifiers. TCRdb fed the PCR reads into MiXCR, producing one record per CDR3 protein. The repertoire holds a few hundred thousand distinct CDR3 sequences, with less than 40% as singletons. The antigens for these receptors are not known. Sequences were obtained from blood. The receptors here all came from a girl aged 5-17 years with multiple sclerosis.

The CDR3 sequence: CASSPRRATYEQYF. CDR3 sequence (DNA): TGTGCCAGCAGTCCTAGACGGGCAACCTACGAGCAGTACTTC. This chain joins TRBV12-3 or TRBV12-4 and TRBJ2-7; D not certain. V shed 5 bases and J shed 2 bases, with 13 bases lying between them. The CDR3 spans 14 residues.

In its sample, this clonotype was seen many times. The genes are TRBV2 and TRBJ2-3; TRBD2 agrees at 10 bases. Trimming took 6 bases from V and 2 from J; bases not matched to a gene: 5. The germline gives CDR1 SNHLY, CDR2 FYNNEI. The CDR3 totals 15 residues. CDR3 loop: CASRTGTSVTDTQYF. The CDR3 DNA follows: TGTGCCAGCAGGACCGGGACTAGCGTCACAGATACGCAGTATTTT.

This clonotype was seen only once. The chain uses TRBV5-1 and TRBJ2-3, with TRBD1 identical over 10 bases. Germline loops: CDR1 SGHRS, CDR2 YFSETQ. CDR3 size: 15 residues. Trimming took 9 bases from V and 2 from J; bases not matched to a gene: 9. CDR3 DNA: TGCGCCAACAGAACCGGGACAGGGGCCACAGATACGCAGTATTTT. It codes for CANRTGTGATDTQYF.

The gene calls are TRBV11-2 and TRBJ2-3; possibly TRBD1 for D (5 bases). The CDR3 has 17 residues. Trimming pared 0 bases from V and 9 bases from J, leaving 22 bases between. The germline V gene has CDR1 SGHAT and CDR2 FQNNGV. CDR3 sequence: CASSLDRALGVKLTQYF. The CDR3 nucleotides are TGTGCCAGCAGCTTAGACAGGGCTTTAGGTGTGAAGCTGACGCAGTATTTT.

This clonotype appeared a few times. The V call is TRBV2, the J call TRBJ2-5; D may be TRBD1 (6 bases). The length of the CDR3 is 14 residues. Germline assignment: CDR1 SNHLY and CDR2 FYNNEI. The V end lost 5 bases, the J end lost 2 bases, and 12 bases lay between the germline ends. CDR3 protein: CASSLWQGQETQYF. CDR3 sequence (DNA): TGTGCCAGCAGTCTTTGGCAGGGGCAAGAGACCCAGTACTTC.

This clonotype is a singleton in its sample. The junction does not match germline at one end; this may be a read error. The chain has TRBV29-1 and TRBJ2-3; the D is unclear. This CDR3 spans 11 amino acids. CDR1 is SQVTM, CDR2 ANQGSEA, per germline. The CDR3 is CGVFSTDTQYF. CDR3 DNA: TGCGGCGTTTTTAGCACAGATACGCAGTATTTT.

The V call is TRBV20-1, the J call TRBJ2-7; D uncertain. The end of the DNA aligns better with TRBJ2-5, so the J call may be wrong. Germline CDR1 and CDR2: DFQATT and SNEGSKA (reference sequence). The CDR3 contains 14 residues. CDR3 residues: CSALVGAKGQTQYF. The DNA of the CDR3 is TGCAGTGCCTTGGTGGGCGCCAAAGGGCAGACCCAGTACTTC.

This clonotype turned up a few times. The genes are TRBV4-2 and TRBJ1-4; 9 bases are a match to TRBD1. The CDR3 contains 16 residues. Germline assignment: CDR1 LGHNA and CDR2 YNFKEQ. J lost 8 bases, V lost 1 base, and 8 bases had no gene match. CDR3 residues: CASSQGTGTGIEKLFF. The CDR3 bases are TGTGCCAGCAGCCAAGGGACCGGGACAGGGATAGAAAAACTGTTTTTT.

The sample holds a few counts of this clonotype. The DNA for the CDR3 is TGCAGTGTCGATCCGACTTTACGCACAGATACGCAGTATTTT. This gives the protein CSVDPTLRTDTQYF. This rearrangement joins TRBV20-1 to TRBJ2-3; D unclear. This CDR3 has 14 residues. Germline V gene lookup returns CDR1 DFQATT and CDR2 SNEGSKA (reference sequence). V was cut by 7 bases and J by 1 base, with 15 bases left in between.

The rearrangement links TRBV6-1 to TRBJ1-2; 7 nucleotides match TRBD1. Trimming cost V 5 bases and J 8 bases; bases outside gene matches: 26. The CDR3 spans 19 residues. The V gene's germline CDR1 is MNHNS and CDR2 SASEGT. DNA of the CDR3: TGTGCCAGCAGTAAGCCCAGGACAGGAGCTTTTCAAACCCCGTACGGCTACACCTTC. Translated: CASSKPRTGAFQTPYGYTF.

This clonotype came up a few times. The rearrangement links TRBV5-1 to TRBJ1-4; no firm D call. V shed 0 bases and J shed 5 bases, with 5 bases lying between them. Germline CDR1 is SGHRS and CDR2 is YFSETQ. The CDR3 totals 13 residues. CDR3 sequence reads: CASSLVGNEKLFF. The DNA of the CDR3 is TGCGCCAGCAGCTTGGTTGGGAATGAAAAACTGTTTTTT. Variable domain in full (rest from reference TRBV5-1 and TRBJ1-4): KAGVTQTPRYLIKTRGQQVTLSCSPISGHRSVSWYQQTPGQGLQFLFEYFSETQRNKGNFPGRFSGRQFSNSRSEMNVSTLELGDSALYLCASSLVGNEKLFFGSGTQLSVL.

The rearrangement uses TRBV7-2 and TRBJ1-5; TRBD1 is a possible D gene (5 bases). CDR1 and CDR2 (germline): SGHTA, FQGNSA. With 5 bases removed from V and 0 bases from J, the gap between germline ends came to 26 bases. The CDR3 is made up of 20 amino acids. As DNA, the CDR3 is TGTGCCAGCAGCCCGAAAGGGCGTCAGGGAGGGATGTATAGCAATCAGCCCCAGCATTTT. Encoded protein: CASSPKGRQGGMYSNQPQHF.

V gene TRBV9 combines with J gene TRBJ2-2, with 10 bases aligning to TRBD2. Germline V CDR1 and CDR2: SGDLS, YYNGEE. This CDR3 comprises 15 residues. J lost 2 bases, V lost 5 bases, and 3 bases had no gene match. The CDR3 region has the DNA TGTGCCAGCAGAGCGGGGGGGTTAAACACCGGGGAGCTGTTTTTT. Amino acid sequence: CASRAGGLNTGELFF.

This clonotype turned up a few times. The chain uses TRBV20-1 and TRBJ2-1; 10 nucleotides agree with TRBD1. Germline assignment: CDR1 DFQATT and CDR2 SNEGSKA (reference sequence). V gave up 5 bases and J gave up 9 bases; unmatched junction bases: 10. This CDR3 has 14 amino acids. Here the CDR3 DNA reads TGCAGTGCTGACTCGGGACAGGGGAGTGGTGAGCAGTTCTTC. Its translation: CSADSGQGSGEQFF.